The clone carrying this T cell receptor (beta chain) is termed medium-sized. Its antigen remains unidentified. The CDR3 is cut off 3 residues early in the read; its end comes from the germline J gene. The sample originates from a study of T cell clonality in common variable immunodeficiency. Whole-study results and caveats: Common variable immunodeficiency TCR beta sequences reportedly had fewer deletions and N-nucleotide insertions.

Sequencing was performed with immunoSEQ multiplex PCR; in TCRdb, only in-frame clones are kept and a portion is missing. Observed in the sample are 32,000 or so clones, none of them singletons. With V trimmed by 6 bases and J by 6 bases, 4 bases remained unmatched. The CDR3 has 15 residues. The germline V gene has CDR1 LNHDA and CDR2 SQIVND (reference sequence). This rearrangement joins TRBV19 to TRBJ1-6; 11 nucleotides line up with TRBD1. Sequenced input: peripheral blood mononuclear cells. The receptor's source is a human donor with common variable immunodeficiency. Incomplete CDR3 DNA: TGTGCCAGTAGCGGACAGGGGGCAGGTAATTCACCC. It specifies CASSGQGAGNSP. The whole CDR3 is CASSGQGAGNSPLHF.